Reported below is one TCR beta chain. This sample stems from a study of radiation and T cells in renal cell carcinoma. Study as a whole: Nephrectomy followed 15 Gy stereotactic body radiation by 4 weeks.

The CDR3 contains 14 residues. Trimming left V 7 bases short and J 7 bases short, with 20 bases between. Germline CDR1 and CDR2: MNHEY and SVGAGI. Time point here: blood 2 weeks post-SBRT. Specified treatment: 15 Gy SBRT to primary tumor, nephrectomy 4 weeks later. Clear cell pathology was present in this patient's renal cell carcinoma. Sequencing used immunoSEQ multiplex PCR; TCRdb keeps in-frame clones, though not all of them. In the table there are more than 20,000 clones, roughly 80% of which are singletons. The sample consisted of blood, taken from a patient whose treatment included radiotherapy and nephrectomy. This chain links TRBV6-5 with TRBJ2-7; perhaps TRBD2 as D (6 bases). The TCR originated in a man aged 60-69 years with renal cell carcinoma. As DNA, the CDR3 is TGTGCCAGCACCCCTCCGGGGGTTTCGGGAGAGCAGTACTTC. Residues: CASTPPGVSGEQYF.